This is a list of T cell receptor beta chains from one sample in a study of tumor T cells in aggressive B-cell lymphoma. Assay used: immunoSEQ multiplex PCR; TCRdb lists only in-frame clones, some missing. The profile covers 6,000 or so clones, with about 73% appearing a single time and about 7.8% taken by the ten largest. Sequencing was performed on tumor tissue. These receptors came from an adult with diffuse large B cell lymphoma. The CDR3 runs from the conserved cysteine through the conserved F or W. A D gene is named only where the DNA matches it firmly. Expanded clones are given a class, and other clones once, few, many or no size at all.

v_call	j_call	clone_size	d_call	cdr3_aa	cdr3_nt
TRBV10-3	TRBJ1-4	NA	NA	CATRGRGTEKLFF	TGTGCCACCCGGGGGAGGGGGACTGAAAAACTGTTTTTT
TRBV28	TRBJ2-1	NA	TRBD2	CASSLLGGSLYEQFF	TGTGCCAGCAGTTTATTGGGGGGGAGTTTGTATGAGCAGTTCTTC
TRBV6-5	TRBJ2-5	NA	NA	CASSYVGVETQYF	TGTGCCAGCAGTTACGTGGGAGTTGAGACCCAGTACTTC
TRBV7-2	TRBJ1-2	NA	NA	CASSLVGPLYGYTF	TGTGCCAGCAGCTTAGTTGGGCCCCTCTATGGCTACACCTTC
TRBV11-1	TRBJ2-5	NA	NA	CASSLGRGGETQYF	TGTGCCAGCAGCTTAGGACGAGGTGGAGAGACCCAGTACTTC
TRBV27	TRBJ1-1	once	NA	CASSPVMNTEAFF	TGTGCCAGCAGTCCGGTTATGAACACTGAAGCTTTCTTT
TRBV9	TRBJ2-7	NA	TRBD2	CASSVGAASGRGGTYEQYF	TGTGCCAGCAGCGTAGGTGCGGCTAGCGGGAGAGGAGGGACCTACGAGCAGTACTTC
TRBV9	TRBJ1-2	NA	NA	CASSEGGGARYGYTF	TGTGCCAGCAGCGAGGGCGGGGGCGCTAGGTATGGCTACACCTTC
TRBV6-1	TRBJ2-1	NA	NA	CASSENRGAYNEQFF	TGTGCCAGCAGTGAAAATAGGGGCGCGTACAATGAGCAGTTCTTC
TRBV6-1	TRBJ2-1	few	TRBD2	CASSDRTSGSGNEQFF	TGTGCCAGCAGTGATAGGACTAGCGGGAGTGGCAATGAGCAGTTCTTC
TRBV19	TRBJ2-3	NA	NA	CASRQGTSTDTQYF	TGTGCCAGTAGACAGGGTACTAGCACAGATACGCAGTATTTT
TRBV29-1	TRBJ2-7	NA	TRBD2	CSVTSGSYEQYF	TGCAGCGTAACTAGCGGATCATACGAGCAGTACTTC
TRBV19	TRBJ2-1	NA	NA	CASSAQVYNEQFF	TGTGCCAGTAGTGCACAGGTTTACAATGAGCAGTTCTTC
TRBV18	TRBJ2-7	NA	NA	CASSPDGVLYEQYF	TGTGCCAGCTCACCCGACGGGGTCCTCTACGAGCAGTACTTC
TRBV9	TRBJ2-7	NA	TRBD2	CASSGGTNYYEQYF	TGTGCCAGCAGCGGCGGGACTAATTACTACGAGCAGTACTTC
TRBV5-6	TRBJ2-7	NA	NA	CASSLLGPREVYF	TGTGCCAGCAGCTTGCTGGGACCCAGGGAGGTATACTTC
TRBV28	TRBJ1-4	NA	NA	CASSSTSGRFNEKLFF	TGTGCCAGCAGTTCCACGTCCGGCAGGTTTAATGAAAAACTGTTTTTT
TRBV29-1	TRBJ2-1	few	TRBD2	CSAGLAGGNEQFF	TGCAGCGCCGGACTAGCGGGAGGGAATGAGCAGTTCTTC